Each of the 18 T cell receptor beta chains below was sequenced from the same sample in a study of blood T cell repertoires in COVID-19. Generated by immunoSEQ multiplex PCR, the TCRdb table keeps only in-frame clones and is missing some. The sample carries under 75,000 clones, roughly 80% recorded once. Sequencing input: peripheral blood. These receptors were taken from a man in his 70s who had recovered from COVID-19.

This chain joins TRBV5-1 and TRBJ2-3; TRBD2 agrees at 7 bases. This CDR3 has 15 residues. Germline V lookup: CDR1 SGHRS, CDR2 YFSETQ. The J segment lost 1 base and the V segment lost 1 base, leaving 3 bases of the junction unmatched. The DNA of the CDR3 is TGCGCCAGCAGCTTGATTACTAGCGGCACAGATACGCAGTATTTT. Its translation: CASSLITSGTDTQYF.

CDR3 amino acids: CASTRTGLFQETQYF. The DNA of the CDR3 is TGTGCCAGCACGCGGACAGGGTTATTCCAAGAGACCCAGTACTTC. The genes are TRBV6-5 and TRBJ2-5, with 8 bases lining up with TRBD1. V shed 7 bases, J shed 1 base, and the junction held 8 bases outside the gene matches. The germline V gene has CDR1 MNHEY and CDR2 SVGAGI. There are 15 residues in the CDR3.

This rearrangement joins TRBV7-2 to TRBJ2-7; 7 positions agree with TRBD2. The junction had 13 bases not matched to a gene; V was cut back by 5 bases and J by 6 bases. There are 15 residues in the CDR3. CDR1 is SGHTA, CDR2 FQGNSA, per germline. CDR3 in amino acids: CASSQLPAGEGEQYF. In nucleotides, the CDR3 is TGTGCCAGCAGCCAACTTCCGGCGGGAGAGGGCGAGCAGTACTTC.

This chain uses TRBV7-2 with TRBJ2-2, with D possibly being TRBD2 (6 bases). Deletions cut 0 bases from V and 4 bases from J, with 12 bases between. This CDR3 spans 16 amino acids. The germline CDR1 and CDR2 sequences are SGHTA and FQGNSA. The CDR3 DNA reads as TGTGCCAGCAGCTTAGCAGGGAGGTTGGTCACCGGGGAGCTGTTTTTT. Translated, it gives CASSLAGRLVTGELFF.

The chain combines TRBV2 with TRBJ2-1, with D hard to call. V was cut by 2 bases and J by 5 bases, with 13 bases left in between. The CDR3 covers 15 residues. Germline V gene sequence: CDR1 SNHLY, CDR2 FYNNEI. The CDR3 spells CASSEREPPNNEQFF. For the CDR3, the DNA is TGTGCCAGCAGTGAACGAGAACCACCGAACAATGAGCAGTTCTTC.

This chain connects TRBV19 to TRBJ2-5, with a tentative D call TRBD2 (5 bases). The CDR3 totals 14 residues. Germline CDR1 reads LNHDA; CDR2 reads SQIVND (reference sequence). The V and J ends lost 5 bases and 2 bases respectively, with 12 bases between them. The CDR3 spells CASSEGGGQETQYF. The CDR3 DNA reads TGTGCCAGTAGTGAGGGCGGTGGGCAAGAGACCCAGTACTTC.

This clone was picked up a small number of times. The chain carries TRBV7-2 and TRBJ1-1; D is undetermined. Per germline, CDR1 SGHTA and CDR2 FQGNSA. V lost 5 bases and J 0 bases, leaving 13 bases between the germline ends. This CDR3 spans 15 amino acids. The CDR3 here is CASSPSGGMNTEAFF. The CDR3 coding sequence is TGTGCCAGCAGCCCTTCGGGAGGCATGAACACTGAAGCTTTCTTT.

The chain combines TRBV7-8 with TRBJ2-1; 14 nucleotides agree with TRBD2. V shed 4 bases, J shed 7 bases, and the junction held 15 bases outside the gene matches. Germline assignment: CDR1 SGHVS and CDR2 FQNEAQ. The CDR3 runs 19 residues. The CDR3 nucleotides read TGTGCCAGCAGCTCCCCTTTCGGGACTAGCGGGAGTCATCGAAATGAGCAGTTCTTC. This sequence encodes CASSSPFGTSGSHRNEQFF.

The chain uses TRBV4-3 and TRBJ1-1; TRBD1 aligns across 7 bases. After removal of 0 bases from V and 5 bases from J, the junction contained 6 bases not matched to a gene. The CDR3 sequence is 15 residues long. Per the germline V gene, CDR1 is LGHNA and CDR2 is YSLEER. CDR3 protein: CASSQDRQGGTEAFF. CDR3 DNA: TGCGCCAGCAGCCAAGATCGACAGGGTGGGACTGAAGCTTTCTTT.

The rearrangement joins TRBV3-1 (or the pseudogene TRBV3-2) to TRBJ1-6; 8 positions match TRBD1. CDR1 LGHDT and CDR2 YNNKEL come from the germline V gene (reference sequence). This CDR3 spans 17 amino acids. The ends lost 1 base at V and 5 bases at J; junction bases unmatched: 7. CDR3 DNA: TGTGCCAGCAGCCAAGGTAGTCGGGACAGGAATAATTCACCCCTCCACTTT. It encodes CASSQGSRDRNNSPLHF.

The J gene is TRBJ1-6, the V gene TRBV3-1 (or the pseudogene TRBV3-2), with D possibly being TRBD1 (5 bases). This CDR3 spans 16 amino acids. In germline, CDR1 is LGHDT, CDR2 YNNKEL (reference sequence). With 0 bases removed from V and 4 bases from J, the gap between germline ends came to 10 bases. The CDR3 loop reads CASSQDLAGYNSPLHF. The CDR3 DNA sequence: TGTGCCAGCAGCCAAGATCTTGCAGGGTATAATTCACCCCTCCACTTT.

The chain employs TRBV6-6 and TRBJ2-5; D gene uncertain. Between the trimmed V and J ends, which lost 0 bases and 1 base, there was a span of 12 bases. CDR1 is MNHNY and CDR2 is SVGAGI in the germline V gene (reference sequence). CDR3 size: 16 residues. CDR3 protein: CASSYSIQSTQETQYF. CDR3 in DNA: TGTGCCAGCAGTTACTCGATACAGAGCACCCAAGAGACCCAGTACTTC.

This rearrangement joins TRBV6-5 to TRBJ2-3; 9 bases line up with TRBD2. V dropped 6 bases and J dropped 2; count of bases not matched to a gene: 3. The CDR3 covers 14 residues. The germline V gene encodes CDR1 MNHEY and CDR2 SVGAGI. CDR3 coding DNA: TGTGCCAGCAGGCTAGCGGGGTCCACAGATACGCAGTATTTT. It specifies CASRLAGSTDTQYF.

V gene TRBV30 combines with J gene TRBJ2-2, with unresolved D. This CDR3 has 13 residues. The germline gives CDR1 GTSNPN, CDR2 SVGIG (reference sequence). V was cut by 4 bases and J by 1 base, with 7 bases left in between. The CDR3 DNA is TGTGCCTGGAATCCCAGGAACACCGGGGAGCTGTTTTTT. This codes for CAWNPRNTGELFF.

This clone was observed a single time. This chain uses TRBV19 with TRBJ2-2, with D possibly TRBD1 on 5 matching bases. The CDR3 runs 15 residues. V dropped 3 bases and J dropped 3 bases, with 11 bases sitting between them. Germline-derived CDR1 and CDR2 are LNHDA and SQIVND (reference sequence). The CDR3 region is CASSISPTDTGELFF. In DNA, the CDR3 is TGTGCCAGTAGTATTTCACCGACAGACACCGGGGAGCTGTTTTTT.

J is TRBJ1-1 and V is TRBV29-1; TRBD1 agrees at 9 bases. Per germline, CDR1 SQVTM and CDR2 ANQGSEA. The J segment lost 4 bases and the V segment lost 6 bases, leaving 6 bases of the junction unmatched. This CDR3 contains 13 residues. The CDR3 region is CSVAGQGGTEAFF. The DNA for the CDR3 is TGCAGCGTAGCGGGACAGGGTGGCACTGAAGCTTTCTTT. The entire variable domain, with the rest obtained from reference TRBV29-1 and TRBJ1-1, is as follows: SAVISQKPSRDICQRGTSLTIQCQVDSQVTMMFWYRQQPGQSLTLIATANQGSEATYESGFVIDKFPISRPNLTFSTLTVSNMSPEDSSIYLCSVAGQGGTEAFFGQGTRLTVV.

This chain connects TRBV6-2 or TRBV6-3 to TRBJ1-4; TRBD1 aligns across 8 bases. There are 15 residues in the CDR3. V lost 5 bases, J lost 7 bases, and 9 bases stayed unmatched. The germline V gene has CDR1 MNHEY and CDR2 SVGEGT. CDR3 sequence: CASSRNQGAREKLFF. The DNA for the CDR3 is TGTGCCAGCAGTCGCAATCAGGGGGCGCGTGAAAAACTGTTTTTT.

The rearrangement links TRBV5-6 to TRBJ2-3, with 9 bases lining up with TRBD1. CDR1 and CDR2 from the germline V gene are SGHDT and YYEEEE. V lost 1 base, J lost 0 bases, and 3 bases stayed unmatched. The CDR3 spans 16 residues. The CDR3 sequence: CASSLWGTGSTDTQYF. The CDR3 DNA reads TGTGCCAGCAGCTTGTGGGGGACAGGGAGCACAGATACGCAGTATTTT.